These 25 T cell receptor beta chains were sequenced from one sample in a study of T cell repertoires in cytomegalovirus infection. One entry per CDR3 protein, called by TCRdb with MiXCR from the reads. The data contain about 51,000 distinct CDR3 sequences, around 20% of them singletons. What these receptors recognize is not known. The sample was CD8+ T cells from cultured PBMCs, taken from culture after CMV antigen stimulation. The receptors here all came from a human donor in good health (CMV status not recorded). Some clones in this sample may be carry-over from other donors' samples.

This chain joins TRBV13 and TRBJ1-1, with TRBD1 as a possible D gene (5 bases). The ends were cut back, 3 bases at V and 4 bases at J, with 12 bases in the middle. CDR3 length: 14 residues. Per the germline V gene, CDR1 is PRHDT and CDR2 is FYEKMQ (reference sequence). CDR3 region: CASSFGGTGTEAFF. The DNA for the CDR3 is TGTGCCAGCAGCTTTGGGGGTACCGGCACTGAAGCTTTCTTT.

This clonotype was counted between two and nine times. The V call is TRBV7-6, the J call TRBJ1-1; TRBD1 agrees at 8 bases. The CDR3 has 17 amino acids. Germline V gene data show CDR1 as SGHVS and CDR2 as FNYEAQ. Unmatched junction bases numbered 11, after V lost 1 base and J lost 4 bases. Here the CDR3 reads CASSLDLTDRVGTEAFF. Written as DNA, the CDR3 is TGTGCCAGCAGCTTAGACTTAACGGACAGGGTAGGCACTGAAGCTTTCTTT.

This clonotype was found a few times. The chain couples TRBV27 to TRBJ2-1, with a possible D match to TRBD2 (6 bases). The CDR3 runs 13 residues. Germline V gives CDR1 MNHEY, CDR2 SMNVEV (reference sequence). V lost 6 bases and J lost 0, with 6 bases in between. In DNA, the CDR3 is TGTGCCAGCAGGGGGGGCTCCTACAATGAGCAGTTCTTC. As protein: CASRGGSYNEQFF.

There are a few counts of this clonotype. The V call is TRBV9, the J call TRBJ2-1; the match to TRBD1 covers 10 bases. Trimming at V came to 6 bases and at J to 7 bases, leaving 7 bases not matched to a gene. Per the germline V gene, CDR1 is SGDLS and CDR2 is YYNGEE. This CDR3 spans 14 amino acids. The CDR3 coding sequence is TGTGCCAGCACCCCACGGGACAGGGGTAATGAGCAGTTCTTC. Protein sequence: CASTPRDRGNEQFF. Drawing the rest from reference TRBV9 and TRBJ2-1, the complete variable domain is DSGVTQTPKHLITATGQRVTLRCSPRSGDLSVYWYQQSLDQGLQFLIQYYNGEERAKGNILERFSAQQFPDLHSELNLSSLELGDSALYFCASTPRDRGNEQFFGPGTRLTVL.

The CDR3 protein is CASSPWDHTTDTQYF. In DNA, the CDR3 is TGTGCCAGCAGTCCTTGGGACCACACTACAGATACGCAGTATTTT. J is TRBJ2-3 and V is TRBV12-3 or TRBV12-4; D is possibly TRBD1 or TRBD2 (5 bases each). The CDR3 runs to 15 residues. The V end lost 5 bases, the J end lost 3 bases, and 15 bases lay between the germline ends.

V is TRBV20-1 and J is TRBJ2-1; 16 bases agree with TRBD2. Unmatched junction bases numbered 8, after V lost 6 bases and J lost 3 bases. Germline CDR1 and CDR2: DFQATT and SNEGSKA (reference sequence). The length of the CDR3 is 17 residues. The DNA of the CDR3 is TGCAGTGCCACCGGGACTAGCGGGAGGGCCCTCTACAATGAGCAGTTCTTC. It encodes CSATGTSGRALYNEQFF.

This clonotype was detected only a few times. V and J are TRBV28 and TRBJ2-5; D is perhaps TRBD1 (5 bases). Trimming pared 2 bases from V and 2 bases from J, leaving 12 bases between. The CDR3 totals 15 residues. CDR1 and CDR2 from the germline V gene are MDHEN and SYDVKM. This CDR3 is CASSLVGARQETQYF. Written as DNA, the CDR3 is TGTGCCAGCAGTTTAGTTGGGGCGAGGCAAGAGACCCAGTACTTC. Together with reference TRBV28 and TRBJ2-5, the CDR3 gives the full variable domain: DVKVTQSSRYLVKRTGEKVFLECVQDMDHENMFWYRQDPGLGLRLIYFSYDVKMKEKGDIPEGYSVSREKKERFSLILESASTNQTSMYLCASSLVGARQETQYFGPGTRLLVL.

This chain connects TRBV7-8 to TRBJ2-7; TRBD2 aligns across 15 bases. Germline CDR1 is SGHVS and CDR2 is FQNEAQ. The CDR3 sequence is 18 residues long. V shed 5 bases and J 3 bases; nucleotides not matched to a gene: 11. CDR3 sequence: CASSPGTSGGSEIYEQYF. In nucleotides, the CDR3 is TGTGCCAGCAGCCCCGGGACTAGCGGGGGGTCCGAGATCTACGAGCAGTACTTC.

This clonotype appeared many times. The chain employs TRBV7-2 and TRBJ2-2; D is uncertain. This CDR3 region has 14 residues. Trimming removed 3 bases from V and 9 bases from J, with 14 bases in between. Germline V CDR1 and CDR2: SGHTA, FQGNSA. The CDR3 loop is CASSFSQPHRELFF. CDR3 bases: TGTGCCAGCAGCTTCAGTCAGCCCCACCGGGAGCTGTTTTTT.

The chain combines TRBV7-2 with TRBJ1-5; no clear D. The CDR3 consists of 14 residues. Trimming left V 5 bases short and J 5 bases short, with 13 bases between. Germline loops: CDR1 SGHTA, CDR2 FQGNSA. The CDR3 here is CASSRSLQDQPQHF. The CDR3 bases are TGTGCCAGCAGCCGCTCCTTGCAGGATCAGCCCCAGCATTTT. The variable domain in full, completed from reference TRBV7-2 and TRBJ1-5, reads GAGVSQSPSNKVTEKGKDVELRCDPISGHTALYWYRQSLGQGLEFLIYFQGNSAPDKSGLPSDRFSAERTGGSVSTLTIQRTQQEDSAVYLCASSRSLQDQPQHFGDGTRLSIL.

This clonotype was seen only a few times. The chain carries TRBV6-6 and TRBJ2-1; TRBD2 matches 9 bases. Germline V gives CDR1 MNHNY, CDR2 SVGAGI (reference sequence). CDR3 size: 15 residues. The trim removed 2 bases at V and 7 bases at J, leaving 6 bases unmatched. The CDR3 DNA reads TGTGCCAGCAGTTACAATAGCGGGAGAGAGAATGAGCAGTTCTTC. It yields the protein CASSYNSGRENEQFF.

This clonotype was seen at least ten times. The CDR3 DNA sequence: TGTGCCAGCAGCTCGTCCGGTGCCGTCTACGAGCAGTACTTC. Translated: CASSSSGAVYEQYF. The J gene is TRBJ2-7, the V gene TRBV7-9; D is uncertain. The CDR3 is made up of 14 amino acids. V gave up 4 bases and J gave up 3 bases, with 13 bases separating them. Germline CDR1 is SEHNR and CDR2 is FQNEAQ (reference sequence).

This rearrangement joins TRBV7-9 to TRBJ2-5; no firm D call. Trimming took 4 bases from V and 5 from J, leaving 8 bases between them. Germline V gene lookup returns CDR1 SEHNR and CDR2 FQNEAQ (reference sequence). The CDR3 is 12 residues long. The CDR3 DNA is TGTGCCAGCAGCTCGATGACGGAGACCCAGTACTTC. Translation: CASSSMTETQYF.

This clonotype was counted only a few times. The V gene is TRBV7-9, the J gene TRBJ1-5; weak D call: TRBD1 (5 bases). Trimming cost V 5 bases and J 6 bases, with 14 bases left between them. Germline loops: CDR1 SEHNR, CDR2 FQNEAQ (reference sequence). CDR3 length: 14 amino acids. As DNA, the CDR3 is TGTGCCAGCAGCAGTGGGACCGGGAGTCAGCCCCAGCATTTT. Translated: CASSSGTGSQPQHF.

This clonotype has ten or more counts. The chain joins TRBV27 to TRBJ2-5; 9 nucleotides line up with TRBD1. V lost 10 bases to trimming and J lost 4 bases; unmatched junction nucleotides: 10. The CDR3 consists of 14 residues. Germline assignment: CDR1 MNHEY and CDR2 SMNVEV (reference sequence). CDR3 nucleotides: TGTGCCACCAAACCGGGACAGGGTCCAGAGACCCAGTACTTC. Amino acid sequence: CATKPGQGPETQYF.

This chain links TRBV7-9 with TRBJ1-2; D gene unclear. Germline loops: CDR1 SEHNR, CDR2 FQNEAQ (reference sequence). The CDR3 has 11 amino acids. The ends were cut back, 10 bases at V and 7 bases at J, with 13 bases in the middle. The CDR3 DNA is TGTGCCACCATCCTTACGGGTGGCTACACCTTC. Translating gives CATILTGGYTF.

The CDR3 region has the DNA TGTGCCAGCAGCTGGACAGGGGGCGACTACGAGCAGTACTTC. Translated, it gives CASSWTGGDYEQYF. This chain joins TRBV7-2 and TRBJ2-7; 11 bases agree with TRBD1. The trim removed 4 bases at V and 3 bases at J, leaving 2 bases unmatched. Germline CDR1 and CDR2: SGHTA and FQGNSA. This CDR3 has 14 residues.

This clonotype came up a few times. The V gene is TRBV5-6, the J gene TRBJ2-7; D tentatively reads TRBD1 or TRBD2 (5 bases each). CDR1 and CDR2 (germline): SGHDT, YYEEEE. The CDR3 is 12 amino acids. Trimming pared 5 bases from V and 3 bases from J, leaving 9 bases between. This CDR3 is CASRGDVYEQYF. DNA of the CDR3: TGTGCCAGCAGAGGGGACGTCTACGAGCAGTACTTC.

As to this clonotype: The junction departs from the called germline gene at one end, perhaps through a read error. The chain has TRBV7-2 and TRBJ2-7; 7 bases map to TRBD2. CDR3 length: 15 residues. Per germline, CDR1 SGHTA and CDR2 FQGNSA. This CDR3 is CASSLAGTTPYEQYF. As DNA, the CDR3 is TGTGCCAGCAGCCTAGCCGGGACTACCCCCTACGAGCAGTACTTC.

This clonotype was found a few times. The genes are TRBV7-8 and TRBJ2-7; D is possibly TRBD2 (6 bases). This CDR3 comprises 14 residues. Germline values: CDR1 SGHVS, CDR2 FQNEAQ. Between the trimmed V and J ends, which lost 1 base and 2 bases, there was a span of 9 bases. The CDR3 region has the DNA TGTGCCAGCAGCTTAGGAGGACTACCCTACGAGCAGTACTTC. Its translation is CASSLGGLPYEQYF. The whole variable domain, remainder taken from reference TRBV7-8 and TRBJ2-7, is GAGVSQSPRYKVAKRGQDVALRCDPISGHVSLFWYQQALGQGPEFLTYFQNEAQLDKSGLPSDRFFAERPEGSVSTLKIQRTQQEDSAVYLCASSLGGLPYEQYFGPGTRLTVT.

The rearrangement joins TRBV6-5 to TRBJ2-2, with D hard to call. The CDR3 consists of 15 residues. Trimming took 6 bases from V and 8 from J, leaving 19 bases between them. Germline CDR1 is MNHEY and CDR2 is SVGAGI. CDR3 region: CASRQSNRVAGELFF. The CDR3 bases are TGTGCCAGCAGACAGAGCAATCGGGTCGCTGGGGAGCTGTTTTTT.

The chain employs TRBV25-1 and TRBJ1-1, with 7 bases aligning to TRBD1. The CDR3 is 14 residues long. After removal of 4 bases from V and 6 bases from J, the junction contained 8 bases not matched to a gene. The germline V gene has CDR1 MGHDK and CDR2 SYGVNS. The CDR3 spells CASSAKTGSAEAFF. CDR3 in DNA: TGTGCCAGCAGTGCAAAGACAGGGTCCGCTGAAGCTTTCTTT.

This clonotype showed up just once. This chain links TRBV27 with TRBJ1-5; 7 positions agree with TRBD1. Trimming cost V 4 bases and J 1 base; bases outside gene matches: 4. Germline V CDR1 and CDR2: MNHEY, SMNVEV (reference sequence). The CDR3 sequence is 15 residues long. The CDR3 sequence: CASSSGTASNQPQHF. The CDR3 nucleotides are TGTGCCAGCAGTTCTGGGACAGCCAGCAATCAGCCCCAGCATTTT.

This clonotype was counted a few times. This chain links TRBV12-3 or TRBV12-4 with TRBJ2-7; TRBD2 matches 8 bases. V lost 6 bases, J lost 3 bases, and 13 bases stayed unmatched. The CDR3 runs to 16 residues. In DNA form, the CDR3 reads TGTGCCAGCAGCCCCTCGGGAGGGAAGGGCAGCTACGAGCAGTACTTC. It encodes CASSPSGGKGSYEQYF.

This clonotype appeared a few times. This sequence joins TRBV19 and TRBJ2-5; D may be TRBD1 or TRBD2 (5 bases each). Germline-derived CDR1 and CDR2 are LNHDA and SQIVND (reference sequence). There are 13 residues in the CDR3. The V end was cut by 3 bases, the J end by 5 bases, with 10 bases between. CDR3 sequence (DNA): TGTGCCAGTAGTATCGCAGGGACGGAGACCCAGTACTTC. Translating gives CASSIAGTETQYF.